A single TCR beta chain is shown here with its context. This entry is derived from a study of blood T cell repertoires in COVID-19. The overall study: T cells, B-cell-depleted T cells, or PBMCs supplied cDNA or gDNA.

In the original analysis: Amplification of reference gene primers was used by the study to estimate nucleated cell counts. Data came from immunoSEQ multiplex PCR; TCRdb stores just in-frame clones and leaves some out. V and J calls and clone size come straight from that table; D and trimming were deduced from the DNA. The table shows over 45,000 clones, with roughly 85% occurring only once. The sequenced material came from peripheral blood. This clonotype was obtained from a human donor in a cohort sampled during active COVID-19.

The CDR3 reads CASNGGQEYNEQFF. In DNA, the CDR3 is TGCGCCAGCAATGGGGGACAGGAGTACAATGAGCAGTTCTTC. The V and J genes are TRBV5-1 and TRBJ2-1; the match to TRBD1 covers 8 bases. The CDR3 spans 14 residues. The ends lost 6 bases at V and 4 bases at J; junction bases unmatched: 6. Germline V gene sequence: CDR1 SGHRS, CDR2 YFSETQ.